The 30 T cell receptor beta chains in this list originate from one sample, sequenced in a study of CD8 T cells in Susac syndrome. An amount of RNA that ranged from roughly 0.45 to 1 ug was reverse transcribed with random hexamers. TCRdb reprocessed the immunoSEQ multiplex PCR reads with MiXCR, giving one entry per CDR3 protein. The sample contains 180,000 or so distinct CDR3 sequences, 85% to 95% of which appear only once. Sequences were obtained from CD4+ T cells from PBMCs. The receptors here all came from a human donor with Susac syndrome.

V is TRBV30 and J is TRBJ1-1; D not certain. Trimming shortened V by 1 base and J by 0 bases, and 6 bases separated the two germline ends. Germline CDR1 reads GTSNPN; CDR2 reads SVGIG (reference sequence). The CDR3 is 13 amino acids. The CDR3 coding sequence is TGTGCCTGGAGTGCTTCCATGAACACTGAAGCTTTCTTT. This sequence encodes CAWSASMNTEAFF.

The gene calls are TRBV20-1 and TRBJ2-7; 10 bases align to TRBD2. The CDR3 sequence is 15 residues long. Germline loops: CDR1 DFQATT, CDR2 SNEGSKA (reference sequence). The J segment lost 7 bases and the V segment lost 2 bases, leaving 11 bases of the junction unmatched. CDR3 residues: CSARSSPASGSEQYF. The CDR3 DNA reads TGCAGTGCTAGATCCTCTCCGGCTAGCGGGAGTGAGCAGTACTTC.

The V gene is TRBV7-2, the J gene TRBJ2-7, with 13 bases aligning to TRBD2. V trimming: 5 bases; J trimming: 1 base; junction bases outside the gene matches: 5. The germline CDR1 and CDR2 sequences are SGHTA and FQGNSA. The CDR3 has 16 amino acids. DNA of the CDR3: TGTGCCAGCAGCCTCAGACTAGCGGGGGGTTCCTACGAGCAGTACTTC. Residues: CASSLRLAGGSYEQYF.

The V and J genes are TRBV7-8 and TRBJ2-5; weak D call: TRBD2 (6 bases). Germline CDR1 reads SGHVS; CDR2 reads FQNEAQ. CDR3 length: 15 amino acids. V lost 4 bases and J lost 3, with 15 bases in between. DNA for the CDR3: TGTGCCAGCAGCTCCCGGGGGTCAAGGGAAGAGACCCAGTACTTC. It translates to CASSSRGSREETQYF.

The CDR3 spells CASSLEGARYQPQHF. CDR3 DNA: TGTGCCAGCAGCTTAGAGGGGGCGCGTTACCAGCCCCAGCATTTT. This chain connects TRBV7-2 to TRBJ1-5; 7 bases line up with TRBD1. Germline loops: CDR1 SGHTA, CDR2 FQGNSA. J gave up 7 bases and V 1 base, and 7 bases lay outside the gene matches. This CDR3 is built from 15 residues.

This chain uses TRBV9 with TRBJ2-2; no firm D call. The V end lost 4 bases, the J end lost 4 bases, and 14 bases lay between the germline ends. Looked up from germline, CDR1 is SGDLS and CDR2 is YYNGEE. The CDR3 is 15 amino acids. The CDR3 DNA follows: TGTGCCAGCAGCCCGATTGACCCCACCACCGGGGAGCTGTTTTTT. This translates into CASSPIDPTTGELFF.

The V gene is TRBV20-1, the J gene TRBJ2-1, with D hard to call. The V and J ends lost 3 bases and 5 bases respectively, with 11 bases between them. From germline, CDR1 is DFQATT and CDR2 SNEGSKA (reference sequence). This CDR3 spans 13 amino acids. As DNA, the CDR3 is TGCAGTGCTAGTGGTAGGTGGGACAATGAGCAGTTCTTC. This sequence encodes CSASGRWDNEQFF.

The CDR3 loop reads CASSLFPAFF. In DNA form, the CDR3 reads TGTGCCAGCAGTTTATTCCCAGCTTTCTTT. This chain uses TRBV12-3 or TRBV12-4 with TRBJ1-1; D gene unclear. This CDR3 has 10 amino acids. The V end lost 2 bases, the J end lost 10 bases, and 5 bases lay between the germline ends.

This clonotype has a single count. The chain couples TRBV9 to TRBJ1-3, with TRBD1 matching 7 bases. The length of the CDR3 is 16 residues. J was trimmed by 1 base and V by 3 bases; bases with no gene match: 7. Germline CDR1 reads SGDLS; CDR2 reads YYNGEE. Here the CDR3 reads CASSGRGLSSGNTIYF. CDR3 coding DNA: TGTGCCAGCAGCGGGAGGGGGCTGAGTTCTGGAAACACCATATATTTT.

The CDR3 DNA reads TGTGCCAGCAGCTTGGAGGAGGGGCGACTCTATAATTCACCCCTCCACTTT. Its protein is CASSLEEGRLYNSPLHF. This rearrangement joins TRBV5-4 to TRBJ1-6, with D possibly matching TRBD1 (5 bases). This CDR3 is 17 amino acids long. V lost 0 bases and J 3 bases, leaving 13 bases between the germline ends. Germline values: CDR1 SGHNT, CDR2 YYREEE (reference sequence).

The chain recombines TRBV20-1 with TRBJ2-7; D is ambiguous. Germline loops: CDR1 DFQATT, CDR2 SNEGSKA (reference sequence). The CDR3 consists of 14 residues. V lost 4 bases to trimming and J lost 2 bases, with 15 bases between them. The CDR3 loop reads CSAKWVRAPYEQYF. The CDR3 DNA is TGCAGTGCTAAGTGGGTCCGGGCCCCCTACGAGCAGTACTTC.

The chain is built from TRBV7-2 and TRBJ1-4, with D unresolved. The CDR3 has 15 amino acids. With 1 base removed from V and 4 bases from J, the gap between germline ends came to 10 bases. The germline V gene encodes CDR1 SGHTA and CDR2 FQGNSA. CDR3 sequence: CASSLVGGSNEKLFF. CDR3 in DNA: TGTGCCAGCAGCTTAGTTGGAGGGAGTAATGAAAAACTGTTTTTT. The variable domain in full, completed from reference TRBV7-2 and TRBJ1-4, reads GAGVSQSPSNKVTEKGKDVELRCDPISGHTALYWYRQSLGQGLEFLIYFQGNSAPDKSGLPSDRFSAERTGGSVSTLTIQRTQQEDSAVYLCASSLVGGSNEKLFFGSGTQLSVL.

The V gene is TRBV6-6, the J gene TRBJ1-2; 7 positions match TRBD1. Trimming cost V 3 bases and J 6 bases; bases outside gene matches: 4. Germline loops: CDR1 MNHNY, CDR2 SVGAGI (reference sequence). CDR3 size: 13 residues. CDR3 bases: TGTGCCAGCAGTTATAGACAGGGTGATGGCTACACCTTC. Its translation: CASSYRQGDGYTF.

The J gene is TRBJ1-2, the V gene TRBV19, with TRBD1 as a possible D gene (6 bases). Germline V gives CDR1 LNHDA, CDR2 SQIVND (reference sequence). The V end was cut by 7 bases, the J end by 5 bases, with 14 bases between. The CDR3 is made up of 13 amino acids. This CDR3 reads CASTRARGYGYTF. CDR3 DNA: TGTGCCAGTACTCGCGCCAGGGGTTATGGCTACACCTTC.

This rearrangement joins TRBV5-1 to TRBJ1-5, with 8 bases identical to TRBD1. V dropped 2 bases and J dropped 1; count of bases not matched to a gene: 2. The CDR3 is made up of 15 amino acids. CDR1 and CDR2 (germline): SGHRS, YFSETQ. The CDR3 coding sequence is TGCGCCAGCAGCTTCCAGGGGGCAAGCAATCAGCCCCAGCATTTT. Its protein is CASSFQGASNQPQHF.

CDR3 sequence (DNA): TGTGCCAGCAGCACCCCCGACCTCGGACGGAGTGGGCAGTACTTC. Amino acids: CASSTPDLGRSGQYF. The chain uses TRBV7-8 and TRBJ2-7, with D unresolved. V shed 5 bases and J shed 9 bases, with 23 bases lying between them. The germline gives CDR1 SGHVS, CDR2 FQNEAQ. This CDR3 spans 15 amino acids.

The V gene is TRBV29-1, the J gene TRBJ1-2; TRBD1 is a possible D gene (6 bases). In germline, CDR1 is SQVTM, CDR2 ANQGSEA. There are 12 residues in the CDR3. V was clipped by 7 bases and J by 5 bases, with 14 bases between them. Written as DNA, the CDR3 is TGCAGCGCCATGGGGGGCAGTTATGGCTACACCTTC. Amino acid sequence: CSAMGGSYGYTF. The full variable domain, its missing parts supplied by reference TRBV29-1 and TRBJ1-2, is SAVISQKPSRDICQRGTSLTIQCQVDSQVTMMFWYRQQPGQSLTLIATANQGSEATYESGFVIDKFPISRPNLTFSTLTVSNMSPEDSSIYLCSAMGGSYGYTFGSGTRLTVV.

CDR3: CSASNLAAVYNEQFF. CDR3 DNA: TGCAGTGCTAGTAACCTAGCGGCAGTCTACAATGAGCAGTTCTTC. The chain recombines TRBV20-1 with TRBJ2-1, with 7 bases fitting TRBD2. The V segment lost 3 bases and the J segment 3 bases; nucleotides outside the gene matches: 8. Germline V lookup: CDR1 DFQATT, CDR2 SNEGSKA (reference sequence). The CDR3 extends over 15 amino acids.

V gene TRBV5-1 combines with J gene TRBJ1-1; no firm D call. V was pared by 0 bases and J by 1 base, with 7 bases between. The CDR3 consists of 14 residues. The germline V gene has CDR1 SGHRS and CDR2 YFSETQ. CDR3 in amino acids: CASSLDRENTEAFF. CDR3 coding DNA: TGCGCCAGCAGCTTGGATAGGGAGAACACTGAAGCTTTCTTT. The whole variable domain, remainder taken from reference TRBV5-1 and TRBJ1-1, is KAGVTQTPRYLIKTRGQQVTLSCSPISGHRSVSWYQQTPGQGLQFLFEYFSETQRNKGNFPGRFSGRQFSNSRSEMNVSTLELGDSALYLCASSLDRENTEAFFGQGTRLTVV.

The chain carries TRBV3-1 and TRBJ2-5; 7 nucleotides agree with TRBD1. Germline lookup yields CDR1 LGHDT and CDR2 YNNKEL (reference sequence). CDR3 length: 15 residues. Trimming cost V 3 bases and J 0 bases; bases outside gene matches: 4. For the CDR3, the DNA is TGTGCCAGCAGCCATGGGACAGAGTACCAAGAGACCCAGTACTTC. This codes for CASSHGTEYQETQYF.

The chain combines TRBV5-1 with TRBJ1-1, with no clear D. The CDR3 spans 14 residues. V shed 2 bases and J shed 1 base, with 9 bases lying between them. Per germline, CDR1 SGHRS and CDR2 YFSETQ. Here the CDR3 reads CASSFNEGNTEAFF. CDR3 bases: TGCGCCAGCAGCTTCAATGAAGGGAACACTGAAGCTTTCTTT. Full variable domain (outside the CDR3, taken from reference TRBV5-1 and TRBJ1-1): KAGVTQTPRYLIKTRGQQVTLSCSPISGHRSVSWYQQTPGQGLQFLFEYFSETQRNKGNFPGRFSGRQFSNSRSEMNVSTLELGDSALYLCASSFNEGNTEAFFGQGTRLTVV.

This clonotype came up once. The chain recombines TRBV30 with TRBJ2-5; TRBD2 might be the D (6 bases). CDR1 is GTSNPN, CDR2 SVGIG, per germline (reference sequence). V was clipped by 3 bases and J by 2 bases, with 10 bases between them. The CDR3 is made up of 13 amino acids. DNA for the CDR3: TGTGCCTGGAGGGTTAGCGGACAAGAGACCCAGTACTTC. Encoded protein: CAWRVSGQETQYF. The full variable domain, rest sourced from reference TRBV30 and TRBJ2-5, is SQTIHQWPATLVQPVGSPLSLECTVEGTSNPNLYWYRQAAGRGLQLLFYSVGIGQISSEVPQNLSASRPQDRQFILSSKKLLLSDSGFYLCAWRVSGQETQYFGPGTRLLVL.

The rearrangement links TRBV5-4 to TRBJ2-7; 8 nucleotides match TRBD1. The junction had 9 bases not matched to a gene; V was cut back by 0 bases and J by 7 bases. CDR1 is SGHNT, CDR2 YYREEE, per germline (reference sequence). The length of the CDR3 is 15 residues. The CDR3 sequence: CASSLGGQATREQYF. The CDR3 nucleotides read TGTGCCAGCAGCTTGGGGGGACAGGCCACTCGAGAGCAGTACTTC.

The CDR3 sequence: CASSQLGLAKNIQYF. The CDR3 bases are TGCGCCAGCAGCCAACTCGGCCTAGCCAAAAACATTCAGTACTTC. The V gene is TRBV4-1, the J gene TRBJ2-4; D not certain. The V gene's germline CDR1 is MGHRA and CDR2 YSYEKL. CDR3 length: 15 amino acids. V lost 2 bases to trimming and J lost 0 bases, with 8 bases between them.

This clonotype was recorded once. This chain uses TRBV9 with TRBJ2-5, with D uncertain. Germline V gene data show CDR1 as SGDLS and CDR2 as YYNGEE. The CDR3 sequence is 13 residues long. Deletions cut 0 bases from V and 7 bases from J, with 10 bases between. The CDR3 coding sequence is TGTGCCAGCAGCGTAGTAGCAGGTCTGACCCAGTACTTC. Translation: CASSVVAGLTQYF.

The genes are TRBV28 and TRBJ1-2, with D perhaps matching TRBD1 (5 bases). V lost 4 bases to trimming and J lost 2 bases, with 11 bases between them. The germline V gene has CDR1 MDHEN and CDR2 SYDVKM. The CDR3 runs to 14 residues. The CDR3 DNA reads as TGTGCCAGCAGTTCAGAGGCAGGGAACTATGGCTACACCTTC. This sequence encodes CASSSEAGNYGYTF.

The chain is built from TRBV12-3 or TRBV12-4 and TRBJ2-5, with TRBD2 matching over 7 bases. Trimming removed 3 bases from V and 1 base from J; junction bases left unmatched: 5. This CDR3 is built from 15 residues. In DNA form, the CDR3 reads TGTGCCAGCAGTTTGAATAGCGGGTTCCAAGAGACCCAGTACTTC. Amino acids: CASSLNSGFQETQYF.

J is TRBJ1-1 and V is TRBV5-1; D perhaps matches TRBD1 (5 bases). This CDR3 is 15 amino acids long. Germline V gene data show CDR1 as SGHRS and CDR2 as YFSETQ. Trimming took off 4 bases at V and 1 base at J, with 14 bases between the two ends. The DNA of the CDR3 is TGCGCCAGCAGCGACGGGGACGGGCAGAACACTGAAGCTTTCTTT. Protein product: CASSDGDGQNTEAFF. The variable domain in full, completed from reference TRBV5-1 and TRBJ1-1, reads KAGVTQTPRYLIKTRGQQVTLSCSPISGHRSVSWYQQTPGQGLQFLFEYFSETQRNKGNFPGRFSGRQFSNSRSEMNVSTLELGDSALYLCASSDGDGQNTEAFFGQGTRLTVV.

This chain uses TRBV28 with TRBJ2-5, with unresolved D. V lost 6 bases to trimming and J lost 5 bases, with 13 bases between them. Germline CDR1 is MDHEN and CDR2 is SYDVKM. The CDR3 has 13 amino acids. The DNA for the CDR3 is TGTGCCAGCAGGCCAACCCACTTGGAGACCCAGTACTTC. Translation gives CASRPTHLETQYF. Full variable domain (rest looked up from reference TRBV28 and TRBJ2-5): DVKVTQSSRYLVKRTGEKVFLECVQDMDHENMFWYRQDPGLGLRLIYFSYDVKMKEKGDIPEGYSVSREKKERFSLILESASTNQTSMYLCASRPTHLETQYFGPGTRLLVL.

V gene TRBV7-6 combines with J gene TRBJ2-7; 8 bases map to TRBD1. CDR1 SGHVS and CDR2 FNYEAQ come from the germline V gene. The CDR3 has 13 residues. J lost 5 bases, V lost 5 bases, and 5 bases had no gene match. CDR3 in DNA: TGTGCCAGCAGCCCCCCGGGACAGGACGAGCAGTACTTC. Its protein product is CASSPPGQDEQYF.